This T cell receptor beta chain was identified during a study of blood T cell repertoires in COVID-19 (dated by TCRdb to 2018 to 2020). Describing the broader study: Samples from collaborators originated in the United States, Italy and Spain and spanned both the acute and convalescent phases of COVID-19. The sample metadata nearly always contained a de-identified subject ID, COVID-19 status, age in years and sex. The material from the prospective study consisted of cDNA or gDNA derived from T cells, B-cell-depleted T cells, or PBMCs. Where available, HLA class I and class II types were taken from metadata supplied by the sample provider and were not determined by assay-based typing. A freely available public database, intended as a resource for researchers studying the immune response to SARS-CoV-2, is where the repertoires were released. The dataset comprised deeply sampled blood TCRbeta repertoires from subjects exposed to, actively infected with, or recovered from COVID-19. Samples came from the ongoing ImmuneRACE study (first 160 participants) plus 1,254 subjects from 6 global collaborators.

Each collaborating institution followed its own protocols to collect whole blood in K2EDTA tubes. Collaborator samples were shipped for TCRbeta analysis as frozen whole blood, isolated PBMCs, or DNA extracted from either sample type. TCRbeta CDR3 regions were amplified from genomic DNA by means of the immunoSEQ Assay, a bias-controlled multiplex PCR. Concerning the study's data processing: The number of nucleated cells in each sample was estimated by amplification of reference gene primers within the assay. To quantify the absolute abundance of each unique TCRbeta CDR3 rearrangement, sequence reads were collapsed and filtered. For each sample, productive Simpson clonality was calculated by taking the square root of Simpson's diversity index across productive rearrangements. In its TCRdb copy, this immuneACCESS table keeps in-frame sequences only and misses some clones. Where compared with another copy, unresolved V genes explain less than half of these, and the others have no known cause. That table gives V, J and clone size, and the DNA gave D and trimming. In all, the sample holds around 67,000 clones, and 82% of those were seen once. The ten largest clones add up to about 16% of the sample.

Including cysteine and phenylalanine, the CDR3 has 13 amino acids. The entry retains the CDR3 DNA only, 39 bases that are in frame from base 1. CDR1 and CDR2 are drawn from the germline V gene: MGHRA, YSYEKL. The junction shows trimming of 2 bases on V and 1 base on J, plus 6 bases between the germline ends. As concerns this clone: The antigen this receptor binds is unknown. There are no base qualities to consult, and no much larger clone falls within one base.

The research as a whole found: The quantity of clinical and demographic metadata differed by source and by participant and was supplied without curation.

This clonotype was obtained from a man older than 75 with active COVID-19. The chain couples TRBV4-1 to TRBJ2-7; TRBD1 might be the D gene, on 5 matching bases. Sequenced sample: peripheral blood. This receptor carries the CDR3 CASSQTGSYEQYF. The nucleotide sequence reads as follows: TGCGCCAGCAGCCAAACAGGATCCTACGAGCAGTACTTC.